This record concerns one TCR beta chain sequence. There are 13 residues in the CDR3. The V gene end was trimmed by 7 bases and the J gene end by 2 bases; junction bases not matched to a gene: 5. CDR1 is SNHLY and CDR2 is FYNNEI in the germline V gene. The source of the sample is a study of immune evolution from preneoplasia to lung adenocarcinoma. Assay: immunoSEQ multiplex PCR; the TCRdb copy retains only in-frame clones and omits some. The table shows around 4,100 clones, with approximately 80% occurring only once. V is TRBV2 and J is TRBJ2-7; 7 bases line up with TRBD1. Sequencing was done on a sample of FFPE adjacent normal lung tissue. The sequence derives from a person aged 60-79 years with lung adenocarcinoma. The chain's CDR3 is CASTWDSTYEQYF. CDR3 nucleotides: TGTGCCAGCACCTGGGACAGCACCTACGAGCAGTACTTC.